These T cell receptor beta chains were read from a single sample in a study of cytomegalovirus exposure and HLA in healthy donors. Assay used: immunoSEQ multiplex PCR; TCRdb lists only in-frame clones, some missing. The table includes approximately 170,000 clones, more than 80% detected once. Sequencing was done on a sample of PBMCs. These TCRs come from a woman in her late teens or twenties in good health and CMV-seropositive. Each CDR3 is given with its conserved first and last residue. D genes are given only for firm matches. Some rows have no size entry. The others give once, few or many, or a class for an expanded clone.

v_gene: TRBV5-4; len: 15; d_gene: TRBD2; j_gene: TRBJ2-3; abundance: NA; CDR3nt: TGTGCCAGCAGCGGGGAAGCGGGGCGCCTGGATACGCAGTATTTT; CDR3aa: CASSGEAGRLDTQYF
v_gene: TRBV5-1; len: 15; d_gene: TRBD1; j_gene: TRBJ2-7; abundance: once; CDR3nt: TGCGCCAGCAACGGGCCGGGGGACAGGACCTACGAGCAGTACTTC; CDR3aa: CASNGPGDRTYEQYF
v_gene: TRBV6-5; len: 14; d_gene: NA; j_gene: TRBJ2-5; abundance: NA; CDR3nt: TGTGCCAGCAGCCCAGGACAGGGAGGGGAGACCCAGTACTTC; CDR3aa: CASSPGQGGETQYF
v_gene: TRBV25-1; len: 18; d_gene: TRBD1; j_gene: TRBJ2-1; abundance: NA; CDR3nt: TGTGCCAGCAGTGATCGCCGCGAAGGACAGGGAGACTACAATGAGCAGTTCTTC; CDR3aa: CASSDRREGQGDYNEQFF
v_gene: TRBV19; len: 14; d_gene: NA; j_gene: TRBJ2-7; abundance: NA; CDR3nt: TGTGCCAGTAGTATTGGAGCCCGTCCGGGCGAGCAGTACTTC; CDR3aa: CASSIGARPGEQYF
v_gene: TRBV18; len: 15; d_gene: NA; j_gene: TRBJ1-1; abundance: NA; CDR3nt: TGTGCCAGCTCACCAACCAGGGACTCTAACACTGAAGCTTTCTTT; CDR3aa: CASSPTRDSNTEAFF
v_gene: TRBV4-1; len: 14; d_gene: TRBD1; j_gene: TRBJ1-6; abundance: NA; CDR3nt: TGCGCCAGCAGCCGCACAGGGGATAATTCACCCCTCCACTTT; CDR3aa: CASSRTGDNSPLHF
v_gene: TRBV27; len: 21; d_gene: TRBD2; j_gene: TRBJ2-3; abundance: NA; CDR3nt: TGTGCCAGCAGAAAGGGACTAGTAGGAGTCGTCTCAAGCGGAAGCACAGATACGCAGTATTTT; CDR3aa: CASRKGLVGVVSSGSTDTQYF
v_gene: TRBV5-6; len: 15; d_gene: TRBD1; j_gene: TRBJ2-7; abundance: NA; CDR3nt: TGTGCCAGCACCCGTGGACAGGGCTCCCCCCCCGAGCAGTACTTC; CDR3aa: CASTRGQGSPPEQYF
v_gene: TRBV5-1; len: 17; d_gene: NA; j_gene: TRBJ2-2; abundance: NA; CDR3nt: TGCGCCAGCAGCTTGCGGGGAGGCTACTCGAACACCGGGGAGCTGTTTTTT; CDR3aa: CASSLRGGYSNTGELFF
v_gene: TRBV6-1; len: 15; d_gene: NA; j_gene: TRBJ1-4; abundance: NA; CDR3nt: TGTGCCAGCAGTGGGTCCAGTGCAACTAATGAAAAACTGTTTTTT; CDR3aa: CASSGSSATNEKLFF
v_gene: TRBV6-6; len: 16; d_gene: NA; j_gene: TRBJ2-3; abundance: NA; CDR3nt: TGTGCCAGCAGTTACTACGGGCGGGGTGTCACAGATACGCAGTATTTT; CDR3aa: CASSYYGRGVTDTQYF
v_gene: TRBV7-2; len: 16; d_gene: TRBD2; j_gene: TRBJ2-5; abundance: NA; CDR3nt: TGTGCCAGCATCCAACTAGCGGGGGGGATCGGGGAGACCCAGTACTTC; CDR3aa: CASIQLAGGIGETQYF
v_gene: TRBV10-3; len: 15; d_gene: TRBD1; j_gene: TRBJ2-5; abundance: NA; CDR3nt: TGTGCCATCAGTCAAAGGGACAGGGTAGGAGAGACCCAGTACTTC; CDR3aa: CAISQRDRVGETQYF
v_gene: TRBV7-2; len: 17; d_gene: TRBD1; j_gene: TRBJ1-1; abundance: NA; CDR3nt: TGTGCCAGCAGCTTACTTGGACAGGGACTTGTGAACACTGAAGCTTTCTTT; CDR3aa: CASSLLGQGLVNTEAFF
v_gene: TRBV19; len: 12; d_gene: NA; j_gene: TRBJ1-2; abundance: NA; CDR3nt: TGTGCCAGTAGTTCATCCGGGTATGGCTACACCTTC; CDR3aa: CASSSSGYGYTF
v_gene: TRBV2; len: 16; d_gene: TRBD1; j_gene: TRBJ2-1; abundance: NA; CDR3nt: TGTGCCAGCAGTCTCGACAGGGGCTCTGGTAGGGTTGAGCAGTTCTTC; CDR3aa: CASSLDRGSGRVEQFF
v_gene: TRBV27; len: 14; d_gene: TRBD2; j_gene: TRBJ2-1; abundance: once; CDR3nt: TGTGCCAGCAGTTTATCGGGAGAAAGCGGGAGGCGATTCTTC; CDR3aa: CASSLSGESGRRFF
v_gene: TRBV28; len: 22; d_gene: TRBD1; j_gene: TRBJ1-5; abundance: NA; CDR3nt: TGTGCCAGCAGTCAAAACCCCGACCTTCGGCCGGGACAGGGTTTTCGAAATCAGCCCCAGCATTTT; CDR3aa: CASSQNPDLRPGQGFRNQPQHF
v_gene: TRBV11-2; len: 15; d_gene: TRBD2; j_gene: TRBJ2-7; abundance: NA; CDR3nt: TGTGCCAGCAGCTTTTCTAGCGGGAGGATTTACGAGCAGTACTTC; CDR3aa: CASSFSSGRIYEQYF
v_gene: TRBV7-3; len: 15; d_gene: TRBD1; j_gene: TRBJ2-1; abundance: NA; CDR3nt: TGTGCCAGCAGCTTTACAGGGGGCAATATCAATGAGCAGTTCTTC; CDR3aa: CASSFTGGNINEQFF
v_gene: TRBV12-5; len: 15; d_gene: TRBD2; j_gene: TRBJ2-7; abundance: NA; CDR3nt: TGTGCTAGTGGTGTCGGACTAGCGGGAGGCTACGAGCAGTACTTC; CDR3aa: CASGVGLAGGYEQYF
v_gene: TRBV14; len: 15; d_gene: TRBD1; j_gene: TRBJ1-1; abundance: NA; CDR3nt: TGTGCCAGCAGCTCCCGGACAGGGGGCTTCACTGAAGCTTTCTTT; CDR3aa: CASSSRTGGFTEAFF
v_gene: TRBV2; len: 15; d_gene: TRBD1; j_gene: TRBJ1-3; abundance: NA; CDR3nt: TGTGCCAGCAGTGGGGACAGGGACCGCGGAAACACCATATATTTT; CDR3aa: CASSGDRDRGNTIYF
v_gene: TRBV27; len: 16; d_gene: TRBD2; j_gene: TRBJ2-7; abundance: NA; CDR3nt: TGTGCCAGCAGTTTAGTAGCGGGAGCGCGACCCTACGAGCAGTACTTC; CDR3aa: CASSLVAGARPYEQYF
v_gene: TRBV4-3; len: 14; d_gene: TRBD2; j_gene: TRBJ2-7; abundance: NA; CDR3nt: TGCGCCAGCAAGGTGACGGCGGGGGACTACGAGCAGTACTTC; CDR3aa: CASKVTAGDYEQYF
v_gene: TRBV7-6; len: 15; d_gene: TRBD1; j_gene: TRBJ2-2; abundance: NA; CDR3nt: TGTGCCAGCAGCTCCCGGGACAGGAACACCGGGGAGCTGTTTTTT; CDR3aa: CASSSRDRNTGELFF
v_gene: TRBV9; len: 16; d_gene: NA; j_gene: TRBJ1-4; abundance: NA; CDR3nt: TGTGCCAGCAGCGTAGGCCGACAGGTTCTTAATGAAAAACTGTTTTTT; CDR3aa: CASSVGRQVLNEKLFF
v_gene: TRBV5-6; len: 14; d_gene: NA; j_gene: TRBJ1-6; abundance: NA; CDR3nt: TGTGCCAGCAGCTCAAAGTACGGGGATTCACCCCTCCACTTT; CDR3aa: CASSSKYGDSPLHF
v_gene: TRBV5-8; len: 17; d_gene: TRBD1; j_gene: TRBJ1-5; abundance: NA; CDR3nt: TGTGCCAGCAGTCCCGGGACAGGGGGAACTAGCAATCAGCCCCAGCATTTT; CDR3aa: CASSPGTGGTSNQPQHF
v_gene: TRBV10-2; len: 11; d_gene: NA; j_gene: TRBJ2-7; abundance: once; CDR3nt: TGCGCCAGCAGCGGGGGTCGGGAGCAGTACTTC; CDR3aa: CASSGGREQYF
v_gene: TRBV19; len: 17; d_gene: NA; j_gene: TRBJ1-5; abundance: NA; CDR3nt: TGTGCCAGTAGTATAGGACGGGAGGGGGGCAGGGGTCAGCCCCAGCATTTT; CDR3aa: CASSIGREGGRGQPQHF
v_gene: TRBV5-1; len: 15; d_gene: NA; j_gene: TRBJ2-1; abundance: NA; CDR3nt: TGCGCCAGCAGCTTGGAGGCCGGCCTCGAGAGGGAGCAGTTCTTC; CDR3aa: CASSLEAGLEREQFF
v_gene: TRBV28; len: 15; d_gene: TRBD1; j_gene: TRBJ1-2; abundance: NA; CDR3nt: TGTGCCAGCAGTTTACCGGACAGGGGAGACTATGGCTACACCTTC; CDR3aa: CASSLPDRGDYGYTF
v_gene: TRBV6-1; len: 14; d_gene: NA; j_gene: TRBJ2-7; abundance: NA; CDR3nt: TGTGCCAGCAGTGGGCGAGGGAACTCCTACGAGCAGTACTTC; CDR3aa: CASSGRGNSYEQYF
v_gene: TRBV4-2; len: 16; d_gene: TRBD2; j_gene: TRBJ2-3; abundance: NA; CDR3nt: TGTGCCAGCAGCCGGGAACTAGCGGGGGCTAGGGATACGCAGTATTTT; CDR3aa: CASSRELAGARDTQYF
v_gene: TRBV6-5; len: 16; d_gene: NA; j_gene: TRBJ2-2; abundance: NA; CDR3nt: TGTGCCAGCAGTTACCTTATGGCCGGGTACACCGGGGAGCTGTTTTTT; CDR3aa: CASSYLMAGYTGELFF
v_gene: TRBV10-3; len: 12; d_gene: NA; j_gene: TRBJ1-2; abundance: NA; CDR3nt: TGTGCCATCAGTGAGTTCATCGAGGGCTACACCTTC; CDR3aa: CAISEFIEGYTF
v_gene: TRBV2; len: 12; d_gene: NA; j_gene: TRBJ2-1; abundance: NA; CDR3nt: TGTGCCAGCCGTCCCGGGGTGGGTGAGCAGTTCTTC; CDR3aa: CASRPGVGEQFF
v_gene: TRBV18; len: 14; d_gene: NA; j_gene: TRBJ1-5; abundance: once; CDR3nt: TGTGCCAGCTCACCACGGGGTGTCAGGGAGCCCCAGCATTTT; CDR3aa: CASSPRGVREPQHF
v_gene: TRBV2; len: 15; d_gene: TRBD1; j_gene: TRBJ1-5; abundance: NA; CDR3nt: TGTGCCAGCAGTGTTGACAGGGCCCCCAATCAGCCCCAGCATTTT; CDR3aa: CASSVDRAPNQPQHF
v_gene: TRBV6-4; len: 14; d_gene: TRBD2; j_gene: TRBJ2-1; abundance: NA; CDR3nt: TGTGCCAGCAGTGTTGAGCGGGGGGGCAATGAGCAGTTCTTC; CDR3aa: CASSVERGGNEQFF
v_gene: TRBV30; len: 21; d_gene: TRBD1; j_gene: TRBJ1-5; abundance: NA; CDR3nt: TGTGCCTGGAGTGTAAAGCTTCGTCGTGGACAGGGTGTGCCGCGCAATCAGCCCCAGCATTTT; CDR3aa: CAWSVKLRRGQGVPRNQPQHF
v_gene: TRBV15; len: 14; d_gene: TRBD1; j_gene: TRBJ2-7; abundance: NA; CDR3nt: TGTGCCACCAGCTCGGGCAGGGGGCTGTACGAGCAGTACTTC; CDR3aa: CATSSGRGLYEQYF
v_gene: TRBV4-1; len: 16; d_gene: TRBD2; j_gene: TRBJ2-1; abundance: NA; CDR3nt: TGCGCCAGCAGCCAGGGACTAGCGGGGGGGCGCAATGAGCAGTTCTTC; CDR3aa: CASSQGLAGGRNEQFF
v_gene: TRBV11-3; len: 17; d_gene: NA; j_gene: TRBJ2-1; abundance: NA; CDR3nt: TGTGCCAGCAGCTTAGGTAGTCGCGGGACTTTTCGGGATGAGCAGTTCTTC; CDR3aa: CASSLGSRGTFRDEQFF
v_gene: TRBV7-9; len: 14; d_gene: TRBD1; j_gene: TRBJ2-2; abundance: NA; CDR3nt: TGTGCCAGCAGCCACACAGGGGATACCGGGGAGCTGTTTTTT; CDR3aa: CASSHTGDTGELFF
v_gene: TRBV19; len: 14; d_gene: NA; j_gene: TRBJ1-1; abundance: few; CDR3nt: TGTGCCAGTAGTATAGATCAGGTGAACACTGAAGCTTTCTTT; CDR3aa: CASSIDQVNTEAFF
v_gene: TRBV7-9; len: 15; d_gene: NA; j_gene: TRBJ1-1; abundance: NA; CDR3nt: TGTGCCAGCAGCCCGTCGGGGGTCGGAGCGACTGAAGCTTTCTTT; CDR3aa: CASSPSGVGATEAFF
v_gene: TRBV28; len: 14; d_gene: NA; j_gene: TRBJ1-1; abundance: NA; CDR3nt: TGTGCCAGCAGCAAAACAGGGTTGGGAACTGAAGCTTTCTTT; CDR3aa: CASSKTGLGTEAFF
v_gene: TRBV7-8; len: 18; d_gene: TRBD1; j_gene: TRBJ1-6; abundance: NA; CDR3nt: TGTGCCAGCAGCCCCCCGGGACAGGGGTATTCCTATAATTCACCCCTCCACTTT; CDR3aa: CASSPPGQGYSYNSPLHF
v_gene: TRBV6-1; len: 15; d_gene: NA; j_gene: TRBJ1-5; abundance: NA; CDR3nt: TGTGCCAGCAGTGAGAATAGGGGAGGTAGTCAGCCCCAGCATTTT; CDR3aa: CASSENRGGSQPQHF
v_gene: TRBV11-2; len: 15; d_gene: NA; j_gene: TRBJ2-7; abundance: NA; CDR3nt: TGTGCCAGCAGCTTAGAGGGCACCCGCGCCTACGAGCAGTACTTC; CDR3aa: CASSLEGTRAYEQYF
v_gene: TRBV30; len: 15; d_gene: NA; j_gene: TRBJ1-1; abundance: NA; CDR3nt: TGTGCCTGGAGTACCCCGGGGGGATTGAACACTGAAGCTTTCTTT; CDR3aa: CAWSTPGGLNTEAFF
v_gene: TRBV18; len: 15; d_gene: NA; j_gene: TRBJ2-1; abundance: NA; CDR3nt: TGTGCCAGCTCACCACAGGTGTTCCCGACAAATGAGCAGTTCTTC; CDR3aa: CASSPQVFPTNEQFF
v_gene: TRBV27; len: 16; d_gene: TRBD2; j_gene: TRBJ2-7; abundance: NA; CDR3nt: TGTGCCAGCAGTTCCCGCCGGGACTACCTGTCGGGAGAGCAGTACTTC; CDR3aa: CASSSRRDYLSGEQYF
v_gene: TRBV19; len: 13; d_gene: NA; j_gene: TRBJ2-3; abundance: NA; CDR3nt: TGTGCCAGTTCCGGACTGGGTACAGATACGCAGTATTTT; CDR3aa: CASSGLGTDTQYF
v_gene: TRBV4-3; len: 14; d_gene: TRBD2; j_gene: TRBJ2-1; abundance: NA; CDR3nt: TGCGCCAGCAGCCAATCGGTCTCGGGAGGGGCGGGGTTCTTC; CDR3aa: CASSQSVSGGAGFF
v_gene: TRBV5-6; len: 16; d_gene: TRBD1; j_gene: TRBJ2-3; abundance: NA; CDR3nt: TGTGCCAGCAGCGACGAGGGACAGGGGTGGCCAGATACGCAGTATTTT; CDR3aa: CASSDEGQGWPDTQYF
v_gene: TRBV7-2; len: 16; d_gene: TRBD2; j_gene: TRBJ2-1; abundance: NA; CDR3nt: TGTGCCAGCACATCGCTGGGCGGGGGTCTCCACAATGAGCAGTTCTTC; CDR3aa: CASTSLGGGLHNEQFF